This TCR beta chain was observed in a study of cytomegalovirus exposure and HLA in healthy donors. Study conclusions and caveats: Sequencing likely caused a cluster of highly shared sequence variants.

In the PCR, 60 Vbeta and 13 Jbeta primers were used. Method: immunoSEQ multiplex PCR; TCRdb's copy keeps in-frame clones and lacks some. The repertoire includes 210,000 or so clones, 65% to 85% of them detected once, and roughly 0.66% sits in the top ten. Details on this clone: Antigen specificity is unknown.

This CDR3 is 16 amino acids long. J lost 2 bases, V lost 1 base, and 5 bases had no gene match. The germline V gene has CDR1 SGHTA and CDR2 FQGNSA. This receptor was taken from a boy between 2 and 10 years old in good health and CMV-seronegative. The sequenced sample was PBMCs. The chain has TRBV7-2 and TRBJ2-3; 8 bases are shared with TRBD2. The CDR3 sequence is CASSLGISGVTDTQYF. Here the CDR3 DNA reads TGTGCCAGCAGCTTAGGGATTAGCGGGGTCACAGATACGCAGTATTTT.